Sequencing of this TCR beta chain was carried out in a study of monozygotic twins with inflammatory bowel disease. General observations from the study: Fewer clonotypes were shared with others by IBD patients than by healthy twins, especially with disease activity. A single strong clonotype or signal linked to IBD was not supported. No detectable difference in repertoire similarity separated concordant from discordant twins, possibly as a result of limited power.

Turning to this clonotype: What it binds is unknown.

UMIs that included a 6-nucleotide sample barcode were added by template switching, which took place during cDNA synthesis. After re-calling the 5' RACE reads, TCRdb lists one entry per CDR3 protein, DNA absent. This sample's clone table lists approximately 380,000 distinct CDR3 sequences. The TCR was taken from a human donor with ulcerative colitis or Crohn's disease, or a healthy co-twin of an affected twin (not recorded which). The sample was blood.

The CDR3 region is CSARDRVTSYEQYF. The V and J genes are TRBV20-1 and TRBJ2-7; TCRdb's D call, TRBD1, is unchecked because there is no DNA. Germline assignment: CDR1 DFQATT and CDR2 SNEGSKA (reference sequence). The CDR3 is 14 residues long.